Below, 31 T cell receptor beta chains from the same sample are listed, as sequenced in a study of blood T cell repertoires in COVID-19. TCRdb's copy holds only in-frame clones and misses some; the assay was immunoSEQ multiplex PCR. The sample holds under 250,000 clones, approximately 92% seen once. Source material: PBMCs or T cells enriched from blood (not recorded which). These receptors originate from a young woman in a cohort exposed to, infected with or recovered from COVID-19 (not recorded which).

The rearrangement joins TRBV28 to TRBJ2-3, with 8 bases lining up with TRBD1. Germline loops: CDR1 MDHEN, CDR2 SYDVKM. The CDR3 has 15 amino acids. With V trimmed by 1 base and J by 5 bases, 5 bases remained unmatched. CDR3 sequence: CASSLLDRAGDTQYF. Written as DNA, the CDR3 is TGTGCCAGCAGTTTATTGGACAGGGCTGGAGATACGCAGTATTTT.

The rearrangement uses TRBV19 and TRBJ2-3; possible D gene TRBD1, 6 bases. Germline V lookup: CDR1 LNHDA, CDR2 SQIVND (reference sequence). The CDR3 has 15 residues. V shed 5 bases and J shed 3 bases, with 15 bases lying between them. CDR3 protein: CASSPRTETTDTQYF. As DNA, the CDR3 is TGTGCCAGTAGTCCAAGGACAGAGACGACAGATACGCAGTATTTT.

DNA for the CDR3: TGTGCCAGCAGCCTCGGACAGGGCGGCGGGGAGCTGTTTTTT. Translated, it gives CASSLGQGGGELFF. V and J are TRBV3-1 (or the pseudogene TRBV3-2) and TRBJ2-2, with 8 bases aligning to TRBD1. CDR3 length: 14 residues. Germline trimming cut 4 bases from V and 7 bases from J; bases unmatched to any gene: 5. Per the germline V gene, CDR1 is LGHDT and CDR2 is YNNKEL (reference sequence).

The rearrangement joins TRBV5-4 to TRBJ1-1; the D is unclear. V was pared by 1 base and J by 0 bases, with 10 bases between. The germline gives CDR1 SGHNT, CDR2 YYREEE (reference sequence). The CDR3 loop spans 15 amino acids. CDR3: CASSLTLSVNTEAFF. CDR3 bases: TGTGCCAGCAGCTTGACGTTGTCAGTGAACACTGAAGCTTTCTTT.

V is TRBV6-2 or TRBV6-3 and J is TRBJ1-1; D possibly corresponds to TRBD1 (6 bases). Germline CDR1 and CDR2: MNHEY and SVGEGT. CDR3 size: 16 residues. V was cut by 6 bases and J by 5 bases, with 22 bases left in between. The CDR3 coding sequence is TGTGCCAGCAGCCCTCAACCACGGGGGGCGAGGACTGAAGCTTTCTTT. Translation: CASSPQPRGARTEAFF.

The chain employs TRBV24-1 and TRBJ1-2, with 9 bases aligning to TRBD1. V shed 3 bases and J 10 bases; nucleotides not matched to a gene: 8. This CDR3 is built from 14 residues. The germline CDR1 and CDR2 sequences are KGHDR and SFDVKD. This CDR3 reads CATSDTRDRDDYTF. CDR3 in DNA: TGTGCCACCAGTGATACTCGGGACAGGGATGACTACACCTTC.

This clone was seen more than once but under ten times. J is TRBJ2-7 and V is TRBV7-9; TRBD2 is a possible D gene (6 bases). The CDR3 sequence is 17 residues long. Germline V gene lookup returns CDR1 SEHNR and CDR2 FQNEAQ (reference sequence). V lost 5 bases, J lost 3 bases, and 23 bases lay in between. The CDR3 nucleotides are TGTGCCAGCAGCCCCGGGGTTTCGAGGGAGGATATCTACGAGCAGTACTTC. Protein sequence: CASSPGVSREDIYEQYF.

The gene calls are TRBV7-9 and TRBJ2-1; 9 bases map to TRBD1. The junction had 3 bases not matched to a gene; V was cut back by 5 bases and J by 7 bases. Germline V lookup: CDR1 SEHNR, CDR2 FQNEAQ (reference sequence). The CDR3 runs 13 residues. This CDR3 reads CASSGTGKNEQFF. The DNA of the CDR3 is TGTGCCAGCAGCGGGACAGGGAAGAATGAGCAGTTCTTC.

This chain links TRBV5-1 with TRBJ1-2, with D tentatively TRBD1 (6 bases). This CDR3 contains 13 residues. Germline CDR1 SGHRS, CDR2 YFSETQ. V lost 3 bases and J 6 bases, leaving 12 bases between the germline ends. This CDR3 reads CASSYGQQDGYTF. The CDR3 DNA follows: TGCGCCAGCAGCTACGGACAGCAGGATGGCTACACCTTC.

J is TRBJ1-5 and V is TRBV12-3 or TRBV12-4; 9 nucleotides align to TRBD1. Germline trimming cut 5 bases from V and 7 bases from J; bases unmatched to any gene: 3. The CDR3 has 13 amino acids. The DNA of the CDR3 is TGTGCCAGCAGTCGACAGGGGGAACAGCCCCAGCATTTT. This translates into CASSRQGEQPQHF.

The chain couples TRBV3-1 (or the pseudogene TRBV3-2) to TRBJ1-6; weak D call: TRBD1 (6 bases). The CDR3 runs to 22 residues. Germline lookup yields CDR1 LGHDT and CDR2 YNNKEL (reference sequence). The CDR3 loop reads CDQRVRGSTSPSKPKRYSPLHF. The CDR3 DNA is TGTGACCAGCGTGTCAGGGGAAGCACAAGTCCAAGTAAGCCCAAGCGATATTCACCCCTCCACTTT.

The genes are TRBV2 and TRBJ1-5; D is possibly TRBD1 (5 bases). Germline V gene data show CDR1 as SNHLY and CDR2 as FYNNEI. Trimming left V 6 bases short and J 5 bases short, with 14 bases between. The CDR3 runs to 14 residues. CDR3: CASSLDRGDQPQHF. CDR3 DNA: TGTGCCAGCAGCTTGGACCGGGGGGATCAGCCCCAGCATTTT.

The chain uses TRBV6-5 and TRBJ1-2; D gene unclear. The germline V gene encodes CDR1 MNHEY and CDR2 SVGAGI. Trimming took off 2 bases at V and 0 bases at J, with 13 bases between the two ends. The CDR3 extends over 16 amino acids. This CDR3 reads CASSYPAGGPNYGYTF. DNA for the CDR3: TGTGCCAGCAGTTACCCCGCAGGAGGTCCTAACTATGGCTACACCTTC.

This rearrangement joins TRBV21-1 to TRBJ2-2; the table gives TRBD1 as D, unverified against the DNA. TRBV21-1 is a listed pseudogene. There are 16 residues in the CDR3. This chain's CDR3 is CASNLTGGTNAGELFF. CDR3 nucleotides: TGTGCCAGCAACCTGACAGGGGGCACGAATGCCGGGGAGCTGTTTTTT.

This chain connects TRBV7-6 to TRBJ2-3; D is uncertain. V lost 0 bases to trimming and J lost 1 base, with 14 bases between them. The CDR3 is 17 amino acids. Germline loops: CDR1 SGHVS, CDR2 FNYEAQ. The CDR3 is CASSLAPTAFGTDTQYF. The CDR3 region has the DNA TGTGCCAGCAGCTTAGCCCCCACAGCCTTTGGCACAGATACGCAGTATTTT.

The V call is TRBV7-3, the J call TRBJ2-1, with 10 bases fitting TRBD2. Germline values: CDR1 SGHTA, CDR2 FQGTGA. After removal of 3 bases from V and 5 bases from J, the junction contained 7 bases not matched to a gene. The CDR3 is 16 residues long. CDR3 sequence: CASSFLAGANHNEQFF. CDR3 DNA sequence: TGTGCCAGCAGCTTCCTAGCGGGGGCCAATCACAATGAGCAGTTCTTC.

J is TRBJ2-7 and V is TRBV20-1; 8 bases map to TRBD2. Germline assignment: CDR1 DFQATT and CDR2 SNEGSKA (reference sequence). This CDR3 has 14 residues. J was trimmed by 4 bases and V by 3 bases; bases with no gene match: 8. CDR3: CSASFPGGPYEQYF. The CDR3 DNA sequence: TGCAGTGCTAGTTTCCCGGGAGGGCCTTACGAGCAGTACTTC.

The J gene is TRBJ1-1, the V gene TRBV9, with a tentative D call TRBD1 (5 bases). The CDR3 covers 14 residues. V was pared by 3 bases and J by 1 base, with 10 bases between. The germline CDR1 and CDR2 sequences are SGDLS and YYNGEE. CDR3 in amino acids: CASSAGLTNTEAFF. For the CDR3, the DNA is TGTGCCAGCAGCGCGGGACTTACGAACACTGAAGCTTTCTTT.

In its sample, this clone was seen a few times. The chain employs TRBV10-2 and TRBJ1-4; TRBD1 matches 7 bases. The V gene end was trimmed by 0 bases and the J gene end by 7 bases; junction bases not matched to a gene: 8. The CDR3 has 16 amino acids. CDR1 is WSHSY and CDR2 is SAAADI in the germline V gene. CDR3 sequence: CASSESPGQGGEKLFF. For the CDR3, the DNA is TGCGCCAGCAGTGAGTCCCCGGGCCAGGGGGGTGAAAAACTGTTTTTT.

V gene TRBV30 combines with J gene TRBJ1-5; the D gene is possibly TRBD1 (5 bases). The germline V gene has CDR1 GTSNPN and CDR2 SVGIG (reference sequence). There are 16 residues in the CDR3. With 0 bases removed from V and 0 bases from J, the gap between germline ends came to 12 bases. For the CDR3, the DNA is TGTGCCTGGAGTGTACAGGTGGCGGATAGCAATCAGCCCCAGCATTTT. Protein product: CAWSVQVADSNQPQHF.

The chain links TRBV12-5 to TRBJ1-1; D is undetermined. V was pared by 2 bases and J by 1 base, with 5 bases between. CDR3 length: 13 amino acids. Per germline, CDR1 LGHNT and CDR2 FRNRAP. CDR3 sequence reads: CASGLRENTEAFF. The CDR3 DNA follows: TGTGCTAGTGGTTTGCGGGAGAACACTGAAGCTTTCTTT. The variable domain in full, with the rest retrieved from reference TRBV12-5 and TRBJ1-1, is DARVTQTPRHKVTEMGQEVTMRCQPILGHNTVFWYRQTMMQGLELLAYFRNRAPLDDSGMPKDRFSAEMPDATLATLKIQPSEPRDSAVYFCASGLRENTEAFFGQGTRLTVV.

This chain connects TRBV6-2 or TRBV6-3 to TRBJ1-5; no definite D call. The CDR3 has 12 amino acids. V was pared by 6 bases and J by 11 bases, with 14 bases between. CDR1 MNHEY and CDR2 SVGEGT come from the germline V gene. The DNA of the CDR3 is TGTGCCAGCAGCCTCGTCCCATCGGCCCAGCATTTT. Translating it yields CASSLVPSAQHF.

The chain joins TRBV7-9 to TRBJ2-3, with D tentatively TRBD2 (6 bases). Trimming left V 5 bases short and J 0 bases short, with 15 bases between. The germline gives CDR1 SEHNR, CDR2 FQNEAQ (reference sequence). The CDR3 runs 16 residues. In DNA, the CDR3 is TGTGCCAGCAGCCCCGACGGGGGAACTAGCACAGATACGCAGTATTTT. Translating it yields CASSPDGGTSTDTQYF.

This clone was recorded once. This chain joins TRBV18 and TRBJ2-5, with 9 nucleotides matching TRBD2. The CDR3 runs 16 residues. Trimming cost V 3 bases and J 2 bases; bases outside gene matches: 7. Germline assignment: CDR1 KGHSH and CDR2 LQKENI. The CDR3 DNA reads as TGTGCCAGCTCACCTTCATCTAGCGGGGATCAAGAGACCCAGTACTTC. Amino acid sequence: CASSPSSSGDQETQYF. The full variable domain, rest sourced from reference TRBV18 and TRBJ2-5, is NAGVMQNPRHLVRRRGQEARLRCSPMKGHSHVYWYRQLPEEGLKFMVYLQKENIIDESGMPKERFSAEFPKEGPSILRIQQVVRGDSAAYFCASSPSSSGDQETQYFGPGTRLLVL.

V gene TRBV3-1 (or the pseudogene TRBV3-2) combines with J gene TRBJ2-3; a weak D match, TRBD1 (5 bases). Trimming cost V 4 bases and J 2 bases, with 10 bases left between them. Germline V gene lookup returns CDR1 LGHDT and CDR2 YNNKEL (reference sequence). The CDR3 covers 14 residues. Here the CDR3 reads CASSRGAYTDTQYF. DNA for the CDR3: TGTGCCAGCAGCCGTGGGGCTTACACAGATACGCAGTATTTT.

The rearrangement uses TRBV12-3 or TRBV12-4 and TRBJ1-2; D is undetermined. There are 11 residues in the CDR3. V lost 6 bases to trimming and J lost 6 bases, with 8 bases between them. The CDR3 region has the DNA TGTGCCAGCAGGCACATCCATGGCTACACCTTC. Its protein is CASRHIHGYTF.

The gene calls are TRBV28 and TRBJ2-5; the match to TRBD2 covers 9 bases. This CDR3 region has 14 residues. Germline V gives CDR1 MDHEN, CDR2 SYDVKM. With 4 bases clipped from V and 5 bases from J, the junction kept 5 bases outside the gene matches. Here the CDR3 reads CASSSSREGETQYF. The CDR3 DNA sequence: TGTGCCAGCAGTTCGTCGCGGGAGGGGGAGACCCAGTACTTC.

The chain employs TRBV7-9 and TRBJ2-5; the D gene is possibly TRBD2 (5 bases). The V gene lost 6 bases and the J gene lost 5 bases, with 7 bases spanning the gap. Germline V CDR1 and CDR2: SEHNR, FQNEAQ (reference sequence). The CDR3 is 11 amino acids. This chain's CDR3 is CASRSGETQYF. CDR3 sequence (DNA): TGTGCCAGCAGGTCGGGGGAGACCCAGTACTTC.

The chain links TRBV7-6 to TRBJ2-7, with D tentatively TRBD2 (5 bases). The CDR3 is made up of 13 amino acids. CDR1 SGHVS and CDR2 FNYEAQ come from the germline V gene. Trimming pared 3 bases from V and 7 bases from J, leaving 13 bases between. This chain's CDR3 is CASSFASPGEQYF. CDR3 in DNA: TGTGCCAGCAGCTTTGCTTCTCCGGGGGAGCAGTACTTC.

The rearrangement joins TRBV7-2 to TRBJ2-7, with D possibly TRBD1 on 5 matching bases. Germline-derived CDR1 and CDR2 are SGHTA and FQGNSA. The ends were cut back, 3 bases at V and 2 bases at J, with 8 bases in the middle. The CDR3 is made up of 13 amino acids. The CDR3 sequence: CASSFPDTYEQYF. CDR3 coding DNA: TGTGCCAGCAGCTTTCCGGACACCTACGAGCAGTACTTC.

This clone has just a few counts. CDR3 coding DNA: TGTGCCAGCAGTTTAAGGACAGGGAACACCGGGGAGCTGTTTTTT. Residues: CASSLRTGNTGELFF. The rearrangement links TRBV28 to TRBJ2-2, with 7 positions matching TRBD1. The CDR3 extends over 15 amino acids. Germline V gives CDR1 MDHEN, CDR2 SYDVKM. The V segment lost 2 bases and the J segment 1 base; nucleotides outside the gene matches: 1.